The rows below give T cell receptor beta chains drawn from one sample of a study of blood T cell repertoires in COVID-19. TCRdb keeps only in-frame clones here, not all; method: immunoSEQ multiplex PCR. The table records 190,000 or so clones, around 80% of them present only once. Material for sequencing was peripheral blood. The origin of the receptors is a woman at least 80 years old with active or convalescent COVID-19. Each CDR3 is given with its conserved first and last residue. Each record gives: D gene, J gene, V gene, clone size, CDR3 DNA, CDR3 protein. D genes are given only for firm matches. Size is stated for part of the rows, as once, few or many counts, or as a class when the clone is expanded.

TRBD2,TRBJ2-2,TRBV9,few,TGTGCCAGCAGCGTAGGAGCGGGGGGTTATACCGGGGAGCTGTTTTTT,CASSVGAGGYTGELFF
TRBD2,TRBJ2-1,TRBV7-9,.,TGTGCCAGCAACTCGGAGGCGGGGGTCAATGAGCAGTTCTTC,CASNSEAGVNEQFF
.,TRBJ1-2,TRBV24-1,.,TGTGCCACCAGTGAAGGACAAGCTCCGGTCTATGGCTACACCTTC,CATSEGQAPVYGYTF
TRBD1,TRBJ1-2,TRBV28,.,TGTGCCAGCAGTCCTCCGGGACAGGGGATTGGTAACTATGGCTACACCTTC,CASSPPGQGIGNYGYTF
.,TRBJ2-7,TRBV7-6,.,TGTGCCAGCAGCCCCTCTTACGAGCAGTACTTC,CASSPSYEQYF
.,TRBJ1-6,TRBV30,.,TGTGCCTGGAGTGTGGGCACCAATTCACCCCTCCACTTT,CAWSVGTNSPLHF
.,TRBJ2-7,TRBV29-1,.,TGCAGCGTTGAAGAAAGGGGTGACGAGCAGTACTTC,CSVEERGDEQYF
.,TRBJ2-5,TRBV23-1,.,TGCGCCAGCAGTCCAGGACATCTGGTGACCCAGTACTTC,CASSPGHLVTQYF
TRBD1,TRBJ1-1,TRBV7-3,.,TGTGCCAGCAGCCGTAAGACAGGGATGGCGAACACTGAAGCTTTCTTT,CASSRKTGMANTEAFF
TRBD1,TRBJ2-7,TRBV3-1/TRBV3-2,.,TGTGCCAGCAGCCGAACCGGGACAGGGGTTAACGAGCAGTACTTC,CASSRTGTGVNEQYF
.,TRBJ2-2,TRBV11-2,.,TGTGCCAGCAGCTTAGCCGGCACCGGGGAGCTGTTTTTT,CASSLAGTGELFF
.,TRBJ1-3,TRBV18,few,TGTGCCAGCTCCGCGGGGGCGGTCTCTGGAAACACCATATATTTT,CASSAGAVSGNTIYF
.,TRBJ2-7,TRBV5-1,once,TGCGCCAGCAGCTTGGACTCCGGGATCTCCTACGAGCAGTACTTC,CASSLDSGISYEQYF
.,TRBJ2-2,TRBV2,.,TGTGCCAGCAGTGAAAGGGGCAACACCGGGGAGCTGTTTTTT,CASSERGNTGELFF
TRBD2,TRBJ2-1,TRBV27,.,TGTGCCAGCAGTTTATCGTTTAGCGGGGTATTTAATGAGCAGTTCTTC,CASSLSFSGVFNEQFF
.,TRBJ1-6,TRBV13,.,TGTGCCAGCAGCCGGGAGAGGGGCGGTTATAATTCACCCCTCCACTTT,CASSRERGGYNSPLHF
.,TRBJ2-2,TRBV5-4,.,TGTGCCAGCAGATGGCAGGGGAACACCGGGGAGCTGTTTTTT,CASRWQGNTGELFF
.,TRBJ1-2,TRBV5-6,once,TGTGCCAGCAGCTACTACGGACAGCTTAACTATGGCTACACCTTC,CASSYYGQLNYGYTF
TRBD1,TRBJ1-6,TRBV13,few,TGTGCCAGCAGCACCCGGGACAGGGATGTTTCACCCCTCCACTTT,CASSTRDRDVSPLHF
TRBD2,TRBJ2-3,TRBV4-1,.,TGCGCCAGCAGCCCCCAGGTGCGGGGGGGCTATACGCAGTATTTT,CASSPQVRGGYTQYF
TRBD1,TRBJ2-5,TRBV19,few,TGTGCCAGTAGTCCGGGACAGACACAAGAGACCCAGTACTTC,CASSPGQTQETQYF
.,TRBJ2-1,TRBV7-9,few,TGTGCCAGCCGCCGGGGGACAGCTCTCTACAATGAGCAGTTCTTC,CASRRGTALYNEQFF
TRBD1,TRBJ1-1,TRBV28,.,TGTGCCAGCAGAAGACAGGGGAGGGCCACTGAAGCTTTCTTT,CASRRQGRATEAFF
.,TRBJ1-1,TRBV28,few,TGTGCCAGCAGCCTGGAGGGGATTTCCACTGAAGCTTTCTTT,CASSLEGISTEAFF
TRBD2,TRBJ2-7,TRBV29-1,few,TGCAGCGCTCCGGGACTAGCGGGGGGCGAGCAGTACTTC,CSAPGLAGGEQYF
TRBD1,TRBJ1-2,TRBV28,.,TGTGCCAGCAGGGGACAGTTTGATGGCTACACCTTC,CASRGQFDGYTF
TRBD1,TRBJ1-1,TRBV4-1,.,TGCGCCAGCAGCCTAACCGGGACAGTAGGGAACACTGAAGCTTTCTTT,CASSLTGTVGNTEAFF
TRBD1,TRBJ1-5,TRBV7-2,once,TGTGCCAGCAGCTTCGGGACAGGGGATCAGCCCCAGCATTTT,CASSFGTGDQPQHF
.,TRBJ2-1,TRBV5-8,.,TGTGCCAGCAGCTTGGAAGGAGAGGACTATGAGCAGTTCTTC,CASSLEGEDYEQFF
.,TRBJ1-6,TRBV5-4,.,TGTGCCAGCAGCTTGGGATACAATAATTCACCCCTCCACTTT,CASSLGYNNSPLHF
.,TRBJ1-2,TRBV7-8,.,TGTGCCAGCAGCTTAGAAGGACAGTTTAGCTATGGCTACACCTTC,CASSLEGQFSYGYTF
.,TRBJ2-2,TRBV28,.,TGTGCCAGCAGCCTATACGGGATGCAGGCCCCCGGGGAGCTGTTTTTT,CASSLYGMQAPGELFF
TRBD1,TRBJ2-1,TRBV5-1,.,TGCGCCAGCGCCCCCCGGACAGGGGGCAATGAGCAGTTCTTC,CASAPRTGGNEQFF
TRBD1,TRBJ2-7,TRBV28,few,TGTGCCAGCAGTCATCGACAGGGAAGAGACGAGCAGTACTTC,CASSHRQGRDEQYF
.,TRBJ2-7,TRBV6-6,.,TGTGCCAGCACCGAGAGGGTACAAGAGCAGTACTTC,CASTERVQEQYF
.,TRBJ2-5,TRBV5-4,.,TGTGCCAGCAGCTTGCGAGGGCCGGGGGAGACCCAGTACTTC,CASSLRGPGETQYF
.,TRBJ1-2,TRBV2,once,TGTGCCAGCAGTGAAGGGTCTCAGGGCCAACTTGGCTACACCTTC,CASSEGSQGQLGYTF
TRBD2,TRBJ2-1,TRBV11-2,.,TGTGCCAGCAGCTTAGATCTTACGGGGGGGCAGGGTGAGCAGTTCTTC,CASSLDLTGGQGEQFF
TRBD1,TRBJ1-2,TRBV6-5,.,TGTGCCAGCAGTTACTCGGCCGGGACAGGGGGCGGCTACACCTTC,CASSYSAGTGGGYTF
.,TRBJ1-4,TRBV14,.,TGTGCCAGCAGCCAACAGATTGCAACTAATGAAAAACTGTTTTTT,CASSQQIATNEKLFF
TRBD1,TRBJ1-5,TRBV12-5,.,TGTGCTAGTGGGACAGGGTCTAATCAGCCCCAGCATTTT,CASGTGSNQPQHF
TRBD1,TRBJ2-1,TRBV2,.,TGTGCCAGCAGTGAACGGACAGGGCTCAATGAGCAGTTCTTC,CASSERTGLNEQFF
.,TRBJ2-4,TRBV5-5,once,TGTGCCAGCAGCCCAGGACAGCTGAGGGACATTCAGTACTTC,CASSPGQLRDIQYF
TRBD1,TRBJ1-2,TRBV20-1,.,TGCAGTGCTAGTTGGGGGCACAGGGGGCGGCCTAACTATGGCTACACCTTC,CSASWGHRGRPNYGYTF
.,TRBJ1-1,TRBV28,.,TGTGCCAGCAGTTTAGGCCTCGCGGGCAGGACTGAAGCTTTCTTT,CASSLGLAGRTEAFF
.,TRBJ1-1,TRBV27,.,TGTGCCAGCAGTTTACGGGGGGACGGATTGAACACTGAAGCTTTCTTT,CASSLRGDGLNTEAFF
.,TRBJ2-7,TRBV29-1,.,TGCAGCGTTCGGGACAAGGTCTCCTACGAGCAGTACTTC,CSVRDKVSYEQYF
.,TRBJ1-6,TRBV6-2/TRBV6-3,.,TGTGCCAGCAGTGATACAGGGATTTGGAATTCACCCCTCCACTTT,CASSDTGIWNSPLHF
TRBD1,TRBJ1-1,TRBV9,few,TGTGCCAGCAGCGAGGGACAGGGGCCTGAAGCTTTCTTT,CASSEGQGPEAFF
TRBD1,TRBJ2-7,TRBV2,.,TGTGCCAGCTGGCGGGACAGGCTGGGATACGAGCAGTACTTC,CASWRDRLGYEQYF
.,TRBJ1-3,TRBV4-2,.,TGTGCCAGCAGCCCTGGGACACGCGGAAACACCATATATTTT,CASSPGTRGNTIYF
.,TRBJ1-1,TRBV25-1,.,TGTGCCAGCAGTGAATCAAGGAGAGAAGCTTTCTTT,CASSESRREAFF
.,TRBJ1-1,TRBV12-3/TRBV12-4,.,TGTGCCAGCAGCTCGGACACTGAAGCTTTCTTT,CASSSDTEAFF